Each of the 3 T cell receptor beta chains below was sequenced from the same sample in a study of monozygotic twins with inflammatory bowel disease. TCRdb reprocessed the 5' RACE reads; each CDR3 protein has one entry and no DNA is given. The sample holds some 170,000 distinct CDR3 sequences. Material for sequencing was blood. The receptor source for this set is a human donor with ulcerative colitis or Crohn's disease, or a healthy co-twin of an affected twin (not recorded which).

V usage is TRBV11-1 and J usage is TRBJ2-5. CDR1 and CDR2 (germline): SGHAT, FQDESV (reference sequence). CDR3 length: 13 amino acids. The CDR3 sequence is CASSLHREETQYF.

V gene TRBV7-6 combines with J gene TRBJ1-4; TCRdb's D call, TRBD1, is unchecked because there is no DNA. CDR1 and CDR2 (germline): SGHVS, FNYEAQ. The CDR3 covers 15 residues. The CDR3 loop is CASSLGQGLREKLFF.

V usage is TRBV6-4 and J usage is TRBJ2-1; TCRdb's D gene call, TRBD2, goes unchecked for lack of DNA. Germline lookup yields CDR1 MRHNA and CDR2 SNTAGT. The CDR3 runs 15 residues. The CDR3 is CASSEDGQSYNEQFF.